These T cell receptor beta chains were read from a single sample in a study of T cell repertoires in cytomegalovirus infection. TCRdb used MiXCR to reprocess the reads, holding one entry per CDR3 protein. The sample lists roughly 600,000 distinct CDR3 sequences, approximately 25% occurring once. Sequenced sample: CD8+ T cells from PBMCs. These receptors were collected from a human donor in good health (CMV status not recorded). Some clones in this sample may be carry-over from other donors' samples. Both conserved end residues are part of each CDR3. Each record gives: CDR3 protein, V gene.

cdr3_aa: CASSIGEMTEAFF
v_call: TRBV19

cdr3_aa: CSVMDSLGNAEAFF
v_call: TRBV29-1

cdr3_aa: CASSQGRTPANSPLHF
v_call: TRBV9

cdr3_aa: CASRLPITPSGANVLTF
v_call: TRBV6-2/TRBV6-3

cdr3_aa: CASSLWGSPLHF
v_call: TRBV27

cdr3_aa: CASSQVPPGANVLTF
v_call: TRBV7-9

cdr3_aa: CASSRPLGEQFF
v_call: TRBV27

cdr3_aa: CASSASGTDYNEQFF
v_call: TRBV5-1

cdr3_aa: CASSPTSPTGSDYNEQFF
v_call: TRBV7-9

cdr3_aa: CASSFRRGGVTEAFF
v_call: TRBV7-9

cdr3_aa: CASSEAGIIQGSYNEQFF
v_call: TRBV2

cdr3_aa: CASSDTWGAKNIQYF
v_call: TRBV6-6

cdr3_aa: CASSSPVTDTQYF
v_call: TRBV7-9

cdr3_aa: CASSLEGTGSNLYQPQHF
v_call: TRBV7-9

cdr3_aa: CASSPTYRSYNEQFF
v_call: TRBV13

cdr3_aa: CASSLPPGPTYTQYF
v_call: TRBV7-8